This T cell receptor (beta chain) appears in the sequencing data of a study of molecular identifiers for immune sequencing clone quantification (dated by TCRdb to 2016 to 2018). About the investigation overall: For a replicate experiment, RNA from approximately 20,000 or 100,000 naive CD8 T cells was divided into five aliquots, and four of the five aliquots were sequenced. CD8 T cells were used in a methods study to benchmark molecular-identifier clustering-based TCR repertoire sequencing (MIDCIRS) and TCR RNA copy counting. The paper's findings and limits, for the study overall: The naive libraries included spiked-in Jurkat TCR RNA (fewer than eleven copies' worth), and this RNA is not part of the donor repertoire. In CMV-specific effector cells, clones with more than 20 RNA copies contained over 99% of molecules, whereas in naive cells such clones contained under 1% of molecules. Identical TCR molecules sharing a barcode could cause highly expanded clone sizes to be underestimated. Without barcode sub-clustering, chimeric consensus sequences inflated TCR diversity; chimeras reached as high as 47%. Spiked-in Jurkat TCR RNA equal to a single cell's worth was reported to be detectable even within 1,200,000 naive CD8 T cells. Modeling indicated approximately 2.7 TCR RNA copies recovered per cell, compared with about 10 by digital PCR, which implies a capture efficiency of about 27%.

The sample holds many counts of this clonotype. Its antigen remains unidentified. Base qualities were left out, and no much larger clone turns up one base away. Trimming leaves V shorter by 6 bases and J shorter by 6 bases, with the junction holding 7 bases beyond the gene matches. CDR1 is given as MDHEN and CDR2 as SYDVKM, both from the germline V gene. The CDR3, from cysteine to phenylalanine, totals 15 residues. The entry retains the CDR3 DNA only, 45 bases that are in frame from base 1. Libraries were made using PCR. The instrument given in TCRdb is Illumina HiSeq 4000. Bulk TCR libraries were generated as previously described, with the TCR primers listed in Table S5 used. The Qiagen AllPrep DNA/RNA kit was used to purify total RNA. Before analysis, reads from multiple sequencing runs of one library were combined. The authors' pipeline ran thus. Reads were retained only if an exact TCR constant sequence was present, and the retained reads were trimmed to 150 nt and grouped according to their 12-nt molecular barcodes. Reads within each barcode group were sub-clustered using a 15% Levenshtein threshold, and quality-weighted consensus sequences were constructed for each RNA molecule. Non-functional sequences were filtered out, along with any lower-count sequence sitting one edit away from another sequence. Based on fitting two negative binomial distributions, any barcode sub-cluster with under 20% of the maximum read count was discarded. TCRdb reran the public reads through fastp at Q25 and MiXCR, keeping productive beta chains. Each CDR3 protein gets just one entry, which takes the most common genes and DNA from the rows behind it. The V and J calls shown here were made by TCRdb, not taken from the authors' results. In all, the sample holds around 89,000 distinct CDR3 sequences, and 15% to 20% of those were seen once. Roughly 0.89% of the sample comes from the top ten.

Libraries of naive CD8 T cells were generated from around 20,000 to 1,000,000 sorted cells, with 10%, 30% or 50% of the purified RNA used. On a BD FACSAria II, naive CD8 T cells were FACS-sorted as CD8+CD4-CCR7+CD45RA+ and collected into RLT Plus buffer. To test detection sensitivity, Jurkat RNA equal to ten TCR copies was added to samples of about 20,000-1,100,000 naive CD8 T cells. CD8 T cells were enriched with RosetteSep CD8+ T Cell Enrichment Cocktail and Ficoll-Paque, followed by ACK red cell lysis. The sequenced sample was naive CD8+ T cells from blood, with Jurkat cell RNA spiked in. In the paper's terms, the cell subset or site label means: FACS-sorted CD8+CD4-CCR7+CD45RA+ naive T cells. The chain is assembled from TRBV28 and TRBJ2-2; TRBD1 lines up with 10 middle nucleotides. This clonotype originated in a human donor in good health. Some libraries in this study had Jurkat cell RNA spiked in. The sequence in DNA is TGTGCCAGCAGGACCGACGACAGGGGGCCCGGGGAGCTGTTTTTT. Its translation reads: CASRTDDRGPGELFF.